This section outlines one TCR beta chain sequence together with its context. Repertoires were generated with immunoSEQ multiplex PCR, while TCRdb's copy carries only in-frame clones and drops some. The repertoire has fewer than 250,000 clones, over 80% of them found once; the top ten carry about 6.6%. The record originates from a study of blood T cell repertoires in COVID-19. Clinical history reported by participants formed the basis on which cohorts were assigned. CDR1 and CDR2 from the germline V gene are SGHKS and YYEKEE (reference sequence). CDR3 length: 13 residues. V lost 0 bases, J lost 8 bases, and 5 bases stayed unmatched.

The receptor was derived from a woman aged 40 to 50 who had recovered from COVID-19. The sample was PBMCs or T cells enriched from blood (not recorded which). This chain links TRBV5-5 with TRBJ2-7; 7 positions match TRBD2. The CDR3 region is CASSLDGGLKQYF. The CDR3 DNA reads TGTGCCAGCAGCTTGGACGGGGGGTTAAAGCAGTACTTC.